The T cell receptor beta chain under discussion was sequenced for a study of blood T cell repertoires in COVID-19. Study at large: PBMCs, B-cell-depleted T cells, or T cells were the source of the cDNA or gDNA that made up the material.

Germline V gives CDR1 MDHEN, CDR2 SYDVKM. The CDR3 runs 13 residues. V was cut by 1 base and J by 4 bases, with 6 bases left in between. As originally analysed: From reference gene primer amplification, estimates of nucleated cell counts were derived. Profiling relied on immunoSEQ multiplex PCR, and the TCRdb table lists in-frame clones only, not all of them. V and J calls and clone size are copied from that table; D and trimming were computed from the DNA. The sample holds some 80,000 clones; less than 85% are singletons and the top ten take about 5.4%. Sequencing was done on a sample of peripheral blood. This clonotype originated in a woman aged 80 or older with active or convalescent COVID-19. The rearrangement uses TRBV28 and TRBJ2-3; D unresolved. CDR3 coding DNA: TGTGCCAGCAGTTTATTCAGATCAGATACGCAGTATTTT. This codes for CASSLFRSDTQYF.